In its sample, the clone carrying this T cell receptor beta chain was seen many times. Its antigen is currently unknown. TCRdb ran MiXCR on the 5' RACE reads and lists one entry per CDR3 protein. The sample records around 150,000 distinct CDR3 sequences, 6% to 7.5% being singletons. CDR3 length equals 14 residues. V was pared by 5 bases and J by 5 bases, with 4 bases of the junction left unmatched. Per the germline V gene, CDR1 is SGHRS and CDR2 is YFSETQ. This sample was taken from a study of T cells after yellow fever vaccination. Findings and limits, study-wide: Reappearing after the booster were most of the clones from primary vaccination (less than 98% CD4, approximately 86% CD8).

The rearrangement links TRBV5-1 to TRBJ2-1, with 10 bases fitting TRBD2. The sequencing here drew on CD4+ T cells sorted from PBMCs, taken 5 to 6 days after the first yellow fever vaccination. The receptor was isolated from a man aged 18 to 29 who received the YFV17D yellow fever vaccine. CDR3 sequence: CASRRTSGDNEQFF. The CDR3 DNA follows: TGCGCCAGCAGGCGGACTAGCGGCGACAATGAGCAGTTCTTC. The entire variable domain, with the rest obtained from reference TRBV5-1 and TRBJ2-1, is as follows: KAGVTQTPRYLIKTRGQQVTLSCSPISGHRSVSWYQQTPGQGLQFLFEYFSETQRNKGNFPGRFSGRQFSNSRSEMNVSTLELGDSALYLCASRRTSGDNEQFFGPGTRLTVL.